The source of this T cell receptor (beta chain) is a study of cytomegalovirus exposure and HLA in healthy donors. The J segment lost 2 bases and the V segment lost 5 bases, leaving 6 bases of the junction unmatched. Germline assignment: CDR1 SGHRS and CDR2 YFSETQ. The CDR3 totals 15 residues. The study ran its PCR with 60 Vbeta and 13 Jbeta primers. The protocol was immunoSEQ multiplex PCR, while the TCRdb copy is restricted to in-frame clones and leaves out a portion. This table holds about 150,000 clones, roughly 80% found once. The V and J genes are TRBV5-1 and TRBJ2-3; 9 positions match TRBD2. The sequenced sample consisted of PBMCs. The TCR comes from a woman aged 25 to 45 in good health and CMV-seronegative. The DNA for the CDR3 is TGCGCCAGCAGAGTAGCGGGGGCCCTCACAGATACGCAGTATTTT. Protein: CASRVAGALTDTQYF.